These 14 T cell receptor beta chains were sequenced from one sample in a study of metastatic and nonmetastatic thyroid tumors. All patients were untreated before thyroid surgery. TCRdb re-called the PCR reads through MiXCR. The repertoire holds tens of thousands of clones, with 25% to 30% as singletons. The specimen was blood. Receptors originate from a female donor with papillary thyroid cancer or a benign thyroid nodule (not recorded which). Some clones in this sample may be carry-over from other donors' samples.

This clone is categorized as medium-sized. V and J are TRBV28 and TRBJ1-2; 11 bases fit TRBD1. The CDR3 extends over 14 amino acids. The V gene end was trimmed by 6 bases and the J gene end by 7 bases; junction bases not matched to a gene: 7. Germline V gives CDR1 MDHEN, CDR2 SYDVKM. The CDR3 DNA sequence: TGTGCCAGCAGCGCCGAGGGGACAGGGGGTGGCTACACCTTC. As protein: CASSAEGTGGGYTF.

Comments on this clone: This may stem from a read error, because a much larger clone lies one nucleotide away. The same CDR3 is also encoded by other DNA sequences in this sample. The chain has TRBV4-3 and TRBJ2-3, with D possibly being TRBD2 (6 bases). Trimming stripped 0 bases from V and 4 bases from J, with 11 bases between. This CDR3 contains 15 residues. CDR1 is LGHNA and CDR2 is YSLEER in the germline V gene. The CDR3 loop reads CASSQERGGADTQYF. CDR3 sequence (DNA): TGCGCCAGCAGCCAAGAGCGGGGTGGCGCAGATACGCAGTATTTT.

This clone was counted between two and nine times. A read error is possible here, since a much larger clone lies one base away. This chain uses TRBV19 with TRBJ2-1; D is possibly TRBD2 (5 bases). This CDR3 has 16 residues. Between the trimmed V and J ends, which lost 7 bases and 6 bases, there was a span of 22 bases. The germline V gene encodes CDR1 LNHDA and CDR2 SQIVND (reference sequence). The CDR3 bases are TGTGCCAGTACCCCTATCGTGAGTCTAGCCACCAATGAGCAGTTCTTC. This gives the protein CASTPIVSLATNEQFF.

The rearrangement uses TRBV2 and TRBJ2-7, with 7 bases identical to TRBD1. From germline, CDR1 is SNHLY and CDR2 FYNNEI. The length of the CDR3 is 14 residues. J gave up 2 bases and V 4 bases, and 5 bases lay outside the gene matches. The CDR3 region is CASSARGTAYEQYF. The CDR3, as DNA: TGTGCCAGCAGTGCGAGAGGGACAGCCTACGAGCAGTACTTC.

This clone was counted many times. This rearrangement joins TRBV19 to TRBJ2-7; D might be TRBD1 (5 bases). With 0 bases removed from V and 4 bases from J, the gap between germline ends came to 13 bases. Germline V gene data show CDR1 as LNHDA and CDR2 as SQIVND (reference sequence). The CDR3 has 15 residues. The CDR3 reads CASSIEGHRLYEQYF. The CDR3 DNA reads as TGTGCCAGTAGTATAGAAGGACATAGGCTTTACGAGCAGTACTTC.

This rearrangement joins TRBV7-2 to TRBJ2-6; D call uncertain. Between the trimmed V and J ends, which lost 2 bases and 2 bases, there was a span of 1 base. There are 13 residues in the CDR3. CDR1 and CDR2 from the germline V gene are SGHTA and FQGNSA. The CDR3 sequence is CASSLPGANVLTF. The DNA for the CDR3 is TGTGCCAGCAGCTTACCTGGGGCCAACGTCCTGACTTTC.

This clone was recorded many times. This chain uses TRBV7-8 with TRBJ2-7; TRBD1 matches at 11 bases. The V gene's germline CDR1 is SGHVS and CDR2 FQNEAQ. The CDR3 is 15 amino acids. V lost 1 base, J lost 3 bases, and 2 bases stayed unmatched. The chain's CDR3 is CASSLVGTGGYEQYF. The CDR3 region has the DNA TGTGCCAGCAGCTTAGTTGGGACAGGGGGCTACGAGCAGTACTTC.

The sample holds many counts of this clone. Other DNA sequences in the same sample also yield this CDR3. This chain uses TRBV29-1 with TRBJ1-1, with TRBD1 as a possible D gene (5 bases). Germline V gene sequence: CDR1 SQVTM, CDR2 ANQGSEA. V dropped 4 bases and J dropped 3 bases, with 12 bases sitting between them. The CDR3 consists of 13 residues. The CDR3 sequence is CSVVQIGDTEAFF. The CDR3 DNA reads as TGCAGCGTTGTACAGATAGGGGACACTGAAGCTTTCTTT.

The rearrangement joins TRBV20-1 to TRBJ2-5; D is possibly TRBD1 (5 bases). CDR1 DFQATT and CDR2 SNEGSKA come from the germline V gene (reference sequence). Trimming took 5 bases from V and 8 from J, leaving 24 bases between them. This CDR3 has 15 amino acids. Here the CDR3 reads CSAPSGMDIFSTQYF. In DNA form, the CDR3 reads TGCAGTGCTCCCTCCGGAATGGACATTTTTAGTACCCAGTACTTC.

This clone was observed at least ten times. This chain links TRBV5-6 with TRBJ1-3, with D tentatively TRBD1 (5 bases). Germline V lookup: CDR1 SGHDT, CDR2 YYEEEE. V lost 4 bases to trimming and J lost 0 bases, with 8 bases between them. The CDR3 is made up of 14 amino acids. The CDR3 protein is CASSPGFSGNTIYF. DNA for the CDR3: TGTGCCAGCAGCCCAGGGTTCTCTGGAAACACCATATATTTT.

This clone came up many times. This chain links TRBV2 with TRBJ2-1; 8 nucleotides agree with TRBD2. The CDR3 spans 14 residues. With V trimmed by 7 bases and J by 0 bases, 2 bases remained unmatched. CDR1 SNHLY and CDR2 FYNNEI come from the germline V gene. The CDR3 here is CASISGDSYNEQFF. Here the CDR3 DNA reads TGTGCCAGCATTAGCGGGGACTCCTACAATGAGCAGTTCTTC.

This chain links TRBV6-1 with TRBJ2-6; D is unresolved. The germline V and J ends were trimmed by 5 bases and 3 bases, with 8 bases remaining between them. This CDR3 region has 14 residues. Germline V gene sequence: CDR1 MNHNS, CDR2 SASEGT. CDR3 coding DNA: TGTGCCAGCAGTCCCTGGGTTGGGGCCAACGTCCTGACTTTC. Its protein product is CASSPWVGANVLTF.

This clone has ten or more counts. V gene TRBV19 combines with J gene TRBJ1-5, with D possibly being TRBD1 (6 bases). The CDR3 runs to 15 residues. V lost 6 bases, J lost 6 bases, and 18 bases lay in between. Germline loops: CDR1 LNHDA, CDR2 SQIVND (reference sequence). The DNA of the CDR3 is TGTGCCAGTAGCCAGGACAGCGTTTCGGGTCAGCCCCAGCATTTT. Protein sequence: CASSQDSVSGQPQHF.

This clone was picked up many times. The V call is TRBV18, the J call TRBJ2-7; D is uncertain. The CDR3 is 13 residues long. Germline CDR1 and CDR2: KGHSH and LQKENI. Trimming shortened V by 3 bases and J by 4 bases, and 10 bases separated the two germline ends. The CDR3 protein is CASSPGTAYEQYF. The DNA for the CDR3 is TGTGCCAGCTCACCCGGAACAGCTTACGAGCAGTACTTC.